This T cell receptor beta chain was identified during a study of cytomegalovirus exposure and HLA in healthy donors. As for the study in general: Among the approximately 430 donors who were genotyped, 81% fell in the genetic ancestry cluster that is associated with self-reported Caucasian donors. Overall study results and limits: The authors listed approximately 150 TCR beta chains as cytomegalovirus-associated.

The CDR3 loop spans 12 amino acids. Trimming stripped 1 base from V and 6 bases from J, with 5 bases between. CDR1 and CDR2 (germline): SGHDT, YYEEEE. Of note for this clone: As yet, its antigen is unknown.

60 Vbeta and 13 Jbeta primers were used in PCR. Data came from immunoSEQ multiplex PCR; TCRdb stores just in-frame clones and leaves some out. The sample shows approximately 88,000 clones, 60% to 80% of them seen only once. The V and J genes are TRBV5-6 and TRBJ2-1; D is uncertain. This TCR derives from a man aged 55 to 70 in good health and CMV-seronegative. The material sequenced was PBMCs. The chain's CDR3 is CASSLFLNEQFF. The CDR3 nucleotides read TGTGCCAGCAGCTTGTTTCTCAATGAGCAGTTCTTC.